This T cell receptor (beta chain) was documented in a study of blood T cell repertoires in COVID-19. Overall study context: PBMCs, B-cell-depleted T cells, or T cells provided the cDNA or gDNA that made up the material.

The protocol was immunoSEQ multiplex PCR, while the TCRdb copy is restricted to in-frame clones and leaves out a portion. The top ten clones hold approximately 9.1% of a sample with some 170,000 clones, more than 75% of them seen once. With 3 bases removed from V and 1 base from J, the gap between germline ends came to 13 bases. Per germline, CDR1 SGHNT and CDR2 YYREEE (reference sequence). The CDR3 covers 15 residues. The source material was peripheral blood. The source is a woman aged 70-85 years with acute or convalescent COVID-19. V and J are TRBV5-4 and TRBJ1-2, with D possibly being TRBD1 (6 bases). CDR3 sequence reads: CASSWGSGVNYGYTF. CDR3 nucleotides: TGTGCCAGCAGCTGGGGTTCAGGGGTTAACTATGGCTACACCTTC.